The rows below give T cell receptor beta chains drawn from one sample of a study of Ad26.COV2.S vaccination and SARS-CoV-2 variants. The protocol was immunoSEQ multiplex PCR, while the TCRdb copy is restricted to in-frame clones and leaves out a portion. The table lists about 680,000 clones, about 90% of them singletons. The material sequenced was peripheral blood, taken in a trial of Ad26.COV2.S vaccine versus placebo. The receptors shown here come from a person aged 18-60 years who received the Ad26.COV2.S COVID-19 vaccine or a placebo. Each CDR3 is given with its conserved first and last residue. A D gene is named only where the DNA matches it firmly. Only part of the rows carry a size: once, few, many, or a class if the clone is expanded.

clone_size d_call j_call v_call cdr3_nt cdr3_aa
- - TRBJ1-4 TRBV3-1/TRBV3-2 TGTGCCAGCAGCCTAGGGGAGGGGCAGAAACTGTTTTTT CASSLGEGQKLFF
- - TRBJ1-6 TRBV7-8 TGTGCCAGCAGCCCTGGCGGGGGTTCACCCCTCCACTTT CASSPGGGSPLHF
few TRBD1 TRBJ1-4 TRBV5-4 TGTGCCAGCAGCCAGCCGGGACAGGGGAATGAAAAACTGTTTTTT CASSQPGQGNEKLFF
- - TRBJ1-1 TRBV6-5 TGTGCCAGCAGTCTTCGGCTCATGAACACTGAAGCTTTCTTT CASSLRLMNTEAFF
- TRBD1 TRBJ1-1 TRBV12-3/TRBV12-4 TGTGCCAGCAGGACAGGGAAAGGCACTGAAGCTTTCTTT CASRTGKGTEAFF
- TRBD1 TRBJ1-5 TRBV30 TGTGCCTGGAGAACCGGGACAGGGGGCATCGGTAGCAATCAGCCCCAGCATTTT CAWRTGTGGIGSNQPQHF
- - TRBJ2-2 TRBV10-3 TGTGCCATCAGCCCTGGAGAGGGCACCGGGGAGCTGTTTTTT CAISPGEGTGELFF
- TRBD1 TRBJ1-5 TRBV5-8 TGTGCCAGCAGCCCGGGGACAGCCATTGGAAATCAGCCCCAGCATTTT CASSPGTAIGNQPQHF
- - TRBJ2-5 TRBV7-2 TGTGCCAGCAGCTCTTATCAAGAGACCCAGTACTTC CASSSYQETQYF
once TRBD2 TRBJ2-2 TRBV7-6 TGTGCCAGCAGCTTAAATAGCGGGGGTTCTGCCGGGGAGCTGTTTTTT CASSLNSGGSAGELFF